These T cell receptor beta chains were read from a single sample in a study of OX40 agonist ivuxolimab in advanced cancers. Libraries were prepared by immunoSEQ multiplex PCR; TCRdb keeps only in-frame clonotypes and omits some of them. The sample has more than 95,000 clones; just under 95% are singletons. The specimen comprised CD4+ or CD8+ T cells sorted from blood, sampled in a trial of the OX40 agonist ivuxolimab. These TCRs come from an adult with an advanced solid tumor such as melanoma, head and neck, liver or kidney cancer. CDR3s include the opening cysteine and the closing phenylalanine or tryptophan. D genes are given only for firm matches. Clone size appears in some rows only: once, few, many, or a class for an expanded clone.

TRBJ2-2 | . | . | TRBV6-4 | CASSQNTGELFF | TGTGCCAGCAGTCAGAACACCGGGGAGCTGTTTTTT
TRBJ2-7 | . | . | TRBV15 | CATSRDLRDEQYF | TGTGCCACCAGCAGAGATCTAAGGGACGAGCAGTACTTC
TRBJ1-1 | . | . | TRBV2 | CASTSLGVSATEAFF | TGTGCCAGCACCAGCCTGGGGGTCTCTGCCACTGAAGCTTTCTTT
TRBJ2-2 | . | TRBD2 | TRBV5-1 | CASSLGLAGVTGELFF | TGCGCCAGCAGCTTGGGACTAGCGGGAGTTACCGGGGAGCTGTTTTTT
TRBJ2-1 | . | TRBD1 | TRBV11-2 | CASSLEPGQLYNEQFF | TGTGCCAGCAGCTTAGAGCCGGGACAGCTCTACAATGAGCAGTTCTTC
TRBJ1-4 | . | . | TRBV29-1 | CSVGDKSGGNEKLFF | TGCAGCGTTGGTGACAAGTCGGGTGGGAATGAAAAACTGTTTTTT
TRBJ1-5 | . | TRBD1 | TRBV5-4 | CASSSGGASQPQHF | TGTGCCAGCAGCTCAGGGGGCGCCTCTCAGCCCCAGCATTTT
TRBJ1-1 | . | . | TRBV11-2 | CASSLIGGGTEAFF | TGTGCCAGCAGCTTAATCGGCGGGGGGACTGAAGCTTTCTTT
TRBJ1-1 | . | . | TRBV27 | CASSYLTGSAWGEAFF | TGTGCCAGCAGTTATTTAACAGGCTCCGCGTGGGGTGAAGCTTTCTTT
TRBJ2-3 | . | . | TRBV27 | CASSSNDRGGTDTQYF | TGTGCCAGCAGTTCCAATGACAGAGGGGGCACAGATACGCAGTATTTT
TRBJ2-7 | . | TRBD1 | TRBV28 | CASSPQGMAYEQYF | TGTGCCAGCAGCCCACAGGGGATGGCCTACGAGCAGTACTTC
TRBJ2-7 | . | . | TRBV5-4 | CASSYPGQIFYYEQYF | TGTGCCAGCAGCTACCCTGGACAGATTTTTTACTACGAGCAGTACTTC
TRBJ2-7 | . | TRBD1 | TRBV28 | CASTSTGTDFYEQYF | TGTGCCAGCACCTCCACCGGGACAGACTTCTACGAGCAGTACTTC
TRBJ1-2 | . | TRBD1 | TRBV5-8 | CASSLRDSYGYTF | TGTGCCAGCAGCTTAAGGGACAGCTATGGCTACACCTTC
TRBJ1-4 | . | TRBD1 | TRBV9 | CASSAGQGFATNEKLFF | TGTGCCAGCAGCGCAGGACAGGGGTTTGCAACTAATGAAAAACTGTTTTTT
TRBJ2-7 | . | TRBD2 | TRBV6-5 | CASGLAGFYEQYF | TGTGCCAGTGGACTAGCGGGATTCTACGAGCAGTATTTC
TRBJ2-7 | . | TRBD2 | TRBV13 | CASSSRTSWAYEQYF | TGTGCCAGCAGTTCGCGGACTAGTTGGGCCTACGAGCAGTACTTC
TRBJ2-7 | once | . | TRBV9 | CASSVVPASSYEQYF | TGTGCCAGCAGCGTAGTTCCCGCGAGCTCCTACGAGCAGTACTTC
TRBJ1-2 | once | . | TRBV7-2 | CASSFLALQSHYGYTF | TGTGCCAGCAGTTTTCTGGCGCTCCAGAGTCACTATGGCTACACCTTC
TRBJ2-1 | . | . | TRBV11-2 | CASSFGLRGSEQFF | TGTGCCAGCAGCTTTGGTCTCCGGGGGAGTGAGCAGTTCTTC
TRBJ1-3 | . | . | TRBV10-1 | CASMESSGNTIYF | TGCGCCAGCATGGAGAGCTCTGGAAACACCATATATTTT
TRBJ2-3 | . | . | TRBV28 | CASSFGFDTQYF | TGTGCCAGCAGTTTCGGTTTTGATACGCAGTATTTT
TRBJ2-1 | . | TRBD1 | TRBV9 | CASSPSTGNEQFF | TGTGCCAGCAGCCCATCGACAGGGAATGAGCAGTTCTTC
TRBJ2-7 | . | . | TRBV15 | CATSRDKDTYYEQYF | TGTGCCACCAGCAGAGATAAGGACACATACTACGAGCAGTACTTC
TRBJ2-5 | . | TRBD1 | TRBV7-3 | CASSPGQGSGAQYF | TGTGCCAGCAGCCCCGGACAGGGGTCAGGGGCCCAGTACTTC
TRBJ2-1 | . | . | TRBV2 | CASTPGGDEQFF | TGTGCCAGCACCCCAGGGGGGGATGAGCAGTTCTTC
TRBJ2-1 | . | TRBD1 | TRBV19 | CASSIVAGQGMNEQFF | TGTGCCAGTAGTATAGTGGCGGGACAGGGGATGAATGAGCAGTTCTTC
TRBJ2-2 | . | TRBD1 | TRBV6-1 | CASRRDRWNTGELFF | TGTGCCAGCCGCCGGGACAGGTGGAACACCGGGGAGCTGTTTTTT
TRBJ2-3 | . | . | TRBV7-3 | CASSHRESTDTQYF | TGTGCCAGCAGTCACAGGGAGAGCACAGATACGCAGTATTTT
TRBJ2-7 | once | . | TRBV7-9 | CASSFWGSSYEQYF | TGTGCCAGCAGCTTTTGGGGGAGCTCCTACGAGCAGTACTTC
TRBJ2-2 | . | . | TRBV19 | CASSASDPSGELFF | TGTGCCAGTAGTGCCTCGGACCCTTCCGGGGAGCTGTTTTTT
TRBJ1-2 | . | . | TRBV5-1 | CASSFRVTGGYTF | TGCGCCAGCAGCTTCCGGGTCACCGGGGGCTACACCTTC
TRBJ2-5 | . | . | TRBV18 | CASSLGSQETQYF | TGTGCCAGCTCACTCGGGAGTCAAGAGACCCAGTACTTC
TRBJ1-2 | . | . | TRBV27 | CASGVEAGYTF | TGTGCCAGCGGGGTAGAGGCTGGCTACACCTTC
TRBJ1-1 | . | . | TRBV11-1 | CASSQTLQGPRNTEAFF | TGTGCCAGCAGCCAAACCTTACAGGGCCCCCGAAACACTGAAGCTTTCTTT
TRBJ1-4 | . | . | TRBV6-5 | CASTLTGTAKEKLFF | TGTGCCAGCACTCTTACGGGGACCGCTAAGGAAAAACTGTTTTTT
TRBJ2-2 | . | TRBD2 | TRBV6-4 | CASGREETGELFF | TGTGCCAGCGGTCGGGAGGAAACCGGGGAGCTGTTTTTT
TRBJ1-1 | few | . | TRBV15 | CATSRGSGYREAFF | TGTGCCACCAGCAGAGGTTCGGGCTACCGTGAAGCTTTCTTT
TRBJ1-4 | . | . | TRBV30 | CAWSDSGLNEKLFF | TGTGCCTGGAGTGACTCAGGGTTGAATGAAAAACTGTTTTTT
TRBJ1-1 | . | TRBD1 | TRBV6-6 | CASKDRDNTEAFF | TGTGCCAGCAAGGACAGGGACAACACTGAAGCTTTCTTT
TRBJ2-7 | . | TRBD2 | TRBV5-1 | CASSLVAGLSSYEQYF | TGCGCCAGCAGCTTAGTAGCGGGTTTAAGTTCCTACGAGCAGTACTTC
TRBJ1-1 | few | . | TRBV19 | CASSFAGRSTEAFF | TGTGCCAGTAGTTTCGCAGGGAGGTCCACCGAAGCTTTCTTT
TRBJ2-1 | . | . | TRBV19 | CASSVGPGSYNEQFF | TGTGCCAGTAGTGTGGGCCCGGGCTCCTACAATGAGCAGTTCTTC
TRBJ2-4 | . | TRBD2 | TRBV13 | CASSLGTSGRGDIQYF | TGTGCCAGCAGCTTAGGGACTAGCGGGAGAGGAGACATTCAGTACTTC
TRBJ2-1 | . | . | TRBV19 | CASSIGGAGPSFF | TGTGCCAGTAGTATAGGGGGGGCGGGACCCTCGTTCTTC
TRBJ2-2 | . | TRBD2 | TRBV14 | CASSQRYGTSDTGELFF | TGTGCCAGCAGCCAGAGATACGGGACTAGCGACACCGGGGAGCTGTTTTTT
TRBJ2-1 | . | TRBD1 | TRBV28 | CASHDRGRSYNEQFF | TGTGCCAGCCACGACAGGGGTCGCTCCTACAATGAGCAGTTCTTC
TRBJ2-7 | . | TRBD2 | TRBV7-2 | CASSLFFRGSSYEQYF | TGTGCCAGCAGCTTATTTTTCCGCGGGAGCTCCTACGAGCAGTACTTC
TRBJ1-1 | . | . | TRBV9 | CASSVGDTSYTEAFF | TGTGCCAGCAGCGTTGGGGACACCTCTTACACTGAAGCTTTCTTT